What follows describes a single T cell receptor beta chain. The CDR3 covers 15 residues. Germline CDR1 SNHLY, CDR2 FYNNEI. The V end lost 6 bases, the J end lost 5 bases, and 17 bases lay between the germline ends. The data belong to a study of PD-L1 blockade in urothelial cancer. Measured with immunoSEQ multiplex PCR; TCRdb has only the in-frame clones, and not every one. The sample holds around 30,000 clones, 84% seen once. Time point described: peripheral blood 6 weeks after treatment start. Sample contribution per patient ranged from 1 to 8, covering pretreatment and on-treatment. V is TRBV2 and J is TRBJ1-5, with D possibly being TRBD1 (5 bases). The origin of this receptor is a man between 70 and 80 years old with urothelial cancer. Sequencing used PBMCs, obtained around atezolizumab (anti-PD-L1) treatment. This chain's CDR3 is CASSNQGGGYQPQHF. The DNA of the CDR3 is TGTGCCAGCAGCAACCAGGGAGGTGGCTATCAGCCCCAGCATTTT. The full variable domain, with the rest looked up from reference TRBV2 and TRBJ1-5, is EPEVTQTPSHQVTQMGQEVILRCVPISNHLYFYWYRQILGQKVEFLVSFYNNEISEKSEIFDDQFSVERPDGSNFTLKIRSTKLEDSAMYFCASSNQGGGYQPQHFGDGTRLSIL.